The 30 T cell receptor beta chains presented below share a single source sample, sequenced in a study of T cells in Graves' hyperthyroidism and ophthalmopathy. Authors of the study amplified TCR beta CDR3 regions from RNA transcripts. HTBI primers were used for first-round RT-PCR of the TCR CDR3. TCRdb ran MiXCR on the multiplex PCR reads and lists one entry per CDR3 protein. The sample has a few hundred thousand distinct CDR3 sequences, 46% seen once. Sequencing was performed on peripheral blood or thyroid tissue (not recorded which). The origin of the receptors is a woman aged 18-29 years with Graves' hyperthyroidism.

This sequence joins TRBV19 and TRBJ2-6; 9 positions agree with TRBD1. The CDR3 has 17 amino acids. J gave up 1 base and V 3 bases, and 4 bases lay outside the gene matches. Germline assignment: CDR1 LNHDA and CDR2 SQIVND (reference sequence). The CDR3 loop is CASSIDRGKSGANVLTF. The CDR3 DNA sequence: TGTGCCAGTAGTATTGACAGGGGGAAATCTGGGGCCAACGTCCTGACTTTC.

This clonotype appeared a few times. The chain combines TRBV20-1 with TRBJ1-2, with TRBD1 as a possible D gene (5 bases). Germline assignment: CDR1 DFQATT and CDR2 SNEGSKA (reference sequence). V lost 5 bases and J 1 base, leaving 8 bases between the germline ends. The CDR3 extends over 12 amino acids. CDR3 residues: CSAPDSNYGYTF. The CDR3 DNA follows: TGCAGTGCTCCAGACAGTAACTATGGCTACACCTTC.

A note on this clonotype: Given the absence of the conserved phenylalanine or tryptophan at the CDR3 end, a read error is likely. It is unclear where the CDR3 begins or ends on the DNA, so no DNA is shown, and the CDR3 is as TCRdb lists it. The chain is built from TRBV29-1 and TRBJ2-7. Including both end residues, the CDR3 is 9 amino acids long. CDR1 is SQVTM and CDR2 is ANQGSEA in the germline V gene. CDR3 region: CSVEVHSLG.

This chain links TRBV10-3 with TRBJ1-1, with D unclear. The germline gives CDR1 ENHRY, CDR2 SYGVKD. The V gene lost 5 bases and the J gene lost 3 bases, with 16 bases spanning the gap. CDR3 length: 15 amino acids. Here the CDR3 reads CAISQAAYFDTEAFF. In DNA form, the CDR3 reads TGTGCCATCAGTCAGGCAGCCTACTTCGACACTGAAGCTTTCTTT.

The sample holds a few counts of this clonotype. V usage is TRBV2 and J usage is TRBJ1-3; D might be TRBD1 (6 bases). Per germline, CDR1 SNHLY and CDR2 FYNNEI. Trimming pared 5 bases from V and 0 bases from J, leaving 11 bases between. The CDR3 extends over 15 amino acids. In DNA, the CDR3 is TGTGCCAGCAGTTCGGACAGCTCCTCTGGAAACACCATATATTTT. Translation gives CASSSDSSSGNTIYF.

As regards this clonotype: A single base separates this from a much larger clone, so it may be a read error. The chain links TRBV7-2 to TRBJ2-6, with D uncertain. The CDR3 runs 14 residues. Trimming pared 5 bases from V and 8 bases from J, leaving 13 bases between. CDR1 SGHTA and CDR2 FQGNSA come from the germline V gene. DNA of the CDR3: TGTGCCAGCAGCCCCGGGTCCCGGACCAACGTCCTGACTTTC. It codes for CASSPGSRTNVLTF.

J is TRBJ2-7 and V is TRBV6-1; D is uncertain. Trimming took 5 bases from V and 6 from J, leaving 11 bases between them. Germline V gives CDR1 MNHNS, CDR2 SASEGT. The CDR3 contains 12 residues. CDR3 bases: TGTGCCAGCAGTTCCCCCCCGCCCGAGCAGTACTTC. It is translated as CASSSPPPEQYF.

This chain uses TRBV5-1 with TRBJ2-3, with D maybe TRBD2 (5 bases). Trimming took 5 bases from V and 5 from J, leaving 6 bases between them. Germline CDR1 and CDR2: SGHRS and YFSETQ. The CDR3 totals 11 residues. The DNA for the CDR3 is TGCGCCAGCAGGGGAGTAGATACGCAGTATTTT. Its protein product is CASRGVDTQYF.

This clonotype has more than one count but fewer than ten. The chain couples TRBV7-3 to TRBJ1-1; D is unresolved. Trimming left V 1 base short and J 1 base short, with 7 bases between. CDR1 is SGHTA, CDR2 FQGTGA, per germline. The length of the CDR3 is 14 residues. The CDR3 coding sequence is TGTGCCAGCAGCTTAAAGGCAGGGAACACTGAAGCTTTCTTT. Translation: CASSLKAGNTEAFF.

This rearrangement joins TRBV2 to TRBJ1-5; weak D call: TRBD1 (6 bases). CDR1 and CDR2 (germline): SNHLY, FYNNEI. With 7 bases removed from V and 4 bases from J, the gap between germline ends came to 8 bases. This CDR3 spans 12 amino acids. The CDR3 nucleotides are TGTGCCAGCAAACAGGGAAATCAGCCCCAGCATTTT. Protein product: CASKQGNQPQHF.

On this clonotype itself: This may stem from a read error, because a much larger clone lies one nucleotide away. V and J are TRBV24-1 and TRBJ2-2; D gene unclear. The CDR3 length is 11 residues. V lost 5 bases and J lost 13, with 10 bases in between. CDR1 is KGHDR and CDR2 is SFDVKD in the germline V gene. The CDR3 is CATSAESGLFF. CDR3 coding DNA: TGTGCCACCAGTGCGGAATCAGGGCTGTTTTTT.

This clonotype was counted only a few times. The CDR3 region is CSVEGQALNTEAFF. Written as DNA, the CDR3 is TGCAGCGTTGAGGGACAGGCCTTGAACACTGAAGCTTTCTTT. The gene calls are TRBV29-1 and TRBJ1-1; TRBD1 matches 8 bases. The germline V gene encodes CDR1 SQVTM and CDR2 ANQGSEA. The CDR3 is made up of 14 amino acids. The V segment lost 3 bases and the J segment 0 bases; nucleotides outside the gene matches: 3.

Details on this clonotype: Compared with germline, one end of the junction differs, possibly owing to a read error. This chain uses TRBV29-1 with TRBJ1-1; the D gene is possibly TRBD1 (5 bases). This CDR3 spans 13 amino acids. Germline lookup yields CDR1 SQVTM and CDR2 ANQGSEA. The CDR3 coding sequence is TGCAGCTTTGAAGCGGGGGGAGACACTGAAGCTTTCTTT. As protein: CSFEAGGDTEAFF.

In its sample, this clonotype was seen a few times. DNA of the CDR3: TGTGCCAGCAGTGGGACGGAAGTATTTAACTATGGCTACACCTTC. Protein: CASSGTEVFNYGYTF. The rearrangement links TRBV25-1 to TRBJ1-2; D ambiguous. CDR3 length: 15 amino acids. With 4 bases removed from V and 1 base from J, the gap between germline ends came to 13 bases. Germline V gene lookup returns CDR1 MGHDK and CDR2 SYGVNS.

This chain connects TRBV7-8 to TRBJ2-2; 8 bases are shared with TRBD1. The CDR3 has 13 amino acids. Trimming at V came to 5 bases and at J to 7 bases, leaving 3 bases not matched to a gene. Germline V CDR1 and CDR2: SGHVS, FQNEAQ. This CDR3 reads CASSPQGGGELFF. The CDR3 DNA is TGTGCCAGCAGCCCACAGGGGGGCGGGGAGCTGTTTTTT.

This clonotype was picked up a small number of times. The CDR3 spells CASSYSRGDEQYF. In DNA, the CDR3 is TGTGCCAGCAGCTATAGCAGGGGGGACGAGCAGTACTTC. The chain uses TRBV7-3 and TRBJ2-7, with D maybe TRBD1 (7 bases). This CDR3 has 13 residues. Trimming removed 4 bases at V and 5 bases at J, with 12 bases between. The germline gives CDR1 SGHTA, CDR2 FQGTGA.

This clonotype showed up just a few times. CDR3 DNA: TGTGCCAGCAGTGGGGACAGGGCCTCCTACGAGCAGTACTTC. This gives the protein CASSGDRASYEQYF. The gene calls are TRBV2 and TRBJ2-7, with 9 bases lining up with TRBD1. The germline V gene has CDR1 SNHLY and CDR2 FYNNEI. V gave up 4 bases and J gave up 0 bases; unmatched junction bases: 1. CDR3 length: 14 residues.

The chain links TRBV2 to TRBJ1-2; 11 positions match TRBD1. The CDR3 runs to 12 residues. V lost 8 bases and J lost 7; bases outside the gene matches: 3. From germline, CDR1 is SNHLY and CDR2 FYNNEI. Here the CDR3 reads CASGQGARGYTF. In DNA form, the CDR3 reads TGTGCCAGCGGACAGGGGGCGCGTGGCTACACCTTC. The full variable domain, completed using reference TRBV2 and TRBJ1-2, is EPEVTQTPSHQVTQMGQEVILRCVPISNHLYFYWYRQILGQKVEFLVSFYNNEISEKSEIFDDQFSVERPDGSNFTLKIRSTKLEDSAMYFCASGQGARGYTFGSGTRLTVV.

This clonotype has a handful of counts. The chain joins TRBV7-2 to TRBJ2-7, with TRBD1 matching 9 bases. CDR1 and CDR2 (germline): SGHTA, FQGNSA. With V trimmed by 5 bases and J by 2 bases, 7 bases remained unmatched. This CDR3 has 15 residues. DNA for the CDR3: TGTGCCAGCAGCCCTCGGACAGGGGACCCCTACGAGCAGTACTTC. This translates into CASSPRTGDPYEQYF.

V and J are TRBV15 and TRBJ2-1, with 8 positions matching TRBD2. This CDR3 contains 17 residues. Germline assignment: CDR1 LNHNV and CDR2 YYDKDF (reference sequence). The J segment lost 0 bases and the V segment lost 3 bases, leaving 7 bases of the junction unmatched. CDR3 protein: CATSSDVGGGSYNEQFF. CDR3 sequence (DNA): TGTGCCACCAGCAGTGACGTCGGGGGGGGCTCCTACAATGAGCAGTTCTTC.

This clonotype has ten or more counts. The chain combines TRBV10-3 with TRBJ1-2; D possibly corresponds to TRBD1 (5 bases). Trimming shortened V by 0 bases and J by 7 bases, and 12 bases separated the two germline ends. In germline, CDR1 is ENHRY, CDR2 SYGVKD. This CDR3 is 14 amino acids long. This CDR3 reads CAISESSGVVGYTF. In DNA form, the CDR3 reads TGTGCCATCAGTGAGTCGTCGGGGGTGGTTGGCTACACCTTC.

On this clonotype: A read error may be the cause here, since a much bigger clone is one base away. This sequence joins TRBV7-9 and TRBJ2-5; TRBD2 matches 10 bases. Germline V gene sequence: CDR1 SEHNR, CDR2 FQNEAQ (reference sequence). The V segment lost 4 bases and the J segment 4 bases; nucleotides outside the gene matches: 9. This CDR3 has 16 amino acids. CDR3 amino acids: CASSSGEREGPETQYF. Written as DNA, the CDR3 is TGTGCCAGCAGCTCAGGGGAGCGGGAGGGCCCAGAGACCCAGTACTTC.

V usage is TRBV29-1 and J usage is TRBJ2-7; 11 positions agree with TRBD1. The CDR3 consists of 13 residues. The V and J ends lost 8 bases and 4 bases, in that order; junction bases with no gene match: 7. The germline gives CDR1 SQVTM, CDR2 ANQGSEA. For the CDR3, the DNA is TGCAGCTTTAGGGACAGGGGGAAGTACGAGCAGTACTTC. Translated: CSFRDRGKYEQYF.

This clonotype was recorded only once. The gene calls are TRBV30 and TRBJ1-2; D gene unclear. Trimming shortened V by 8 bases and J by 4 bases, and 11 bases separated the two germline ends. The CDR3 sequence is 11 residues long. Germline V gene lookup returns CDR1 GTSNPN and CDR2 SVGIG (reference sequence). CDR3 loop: CAKDHSYGYTF. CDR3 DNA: TGTGCCAAAGACCATTCCTATGGCTACACCTTC.

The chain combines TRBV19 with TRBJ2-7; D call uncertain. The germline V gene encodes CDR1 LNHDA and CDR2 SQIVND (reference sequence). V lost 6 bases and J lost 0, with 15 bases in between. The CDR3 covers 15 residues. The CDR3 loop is CASSHRLLPSYEQYF. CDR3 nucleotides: TGTGCCAGTAGCCACCGACTCCTACCCTCCTACGAGCAGTACTTC. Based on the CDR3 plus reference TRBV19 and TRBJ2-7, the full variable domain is DGGITQSPKYLFRKEGQNVTLSCEQNLNHDAMYWYRQDPGQGLRLIYYSQIVNDFQKGDIAEGYSVSREKKESFPLTVTSAQKNPTAFYLCASSHRLLPSYEQYFGPGTRLTVT.

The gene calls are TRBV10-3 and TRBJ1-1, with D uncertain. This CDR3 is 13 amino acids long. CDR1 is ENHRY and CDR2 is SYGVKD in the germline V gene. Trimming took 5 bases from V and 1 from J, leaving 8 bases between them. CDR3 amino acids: CAISIVGNTEAFF. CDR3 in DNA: TGTGCCATCAGTATCGTCGGGAACACTGAAGCTTTCTTT.

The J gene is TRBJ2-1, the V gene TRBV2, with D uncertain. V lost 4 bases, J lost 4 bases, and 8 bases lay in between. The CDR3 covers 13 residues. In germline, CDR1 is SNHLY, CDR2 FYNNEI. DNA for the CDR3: TGTGCCAGCAGTGTGACCCCATACAATGAGCAGTTCTTC. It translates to CASSVTPYNEQFF.

The CDR3 DNA reads TGTGCCAGCAGTTACGGAGGGGACAGCAGAGAAGCTTTCTTT. The encoded protein is CASSYGGDSREAFF. V is TRBV7-9 and J is TRBJ1-1; 7 bases align to TRBD1. V trimming: 6 bases; J trimming: 8 bases; junction bases outside the gene matches: 12. CDR1 SEHNR and CDR2 FQNEAQ come from the germline V gene (reference sequence). There are 14 residues in the CDR3.

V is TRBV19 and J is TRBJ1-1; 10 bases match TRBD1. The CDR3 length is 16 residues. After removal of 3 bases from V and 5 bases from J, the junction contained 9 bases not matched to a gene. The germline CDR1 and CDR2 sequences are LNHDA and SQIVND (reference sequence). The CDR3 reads CASSIGTGALRTEAFF. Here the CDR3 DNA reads TGTGCCAGTAGTATTGGGACAGGGGCGTTACGGACTGAAGCTTTCTTT.

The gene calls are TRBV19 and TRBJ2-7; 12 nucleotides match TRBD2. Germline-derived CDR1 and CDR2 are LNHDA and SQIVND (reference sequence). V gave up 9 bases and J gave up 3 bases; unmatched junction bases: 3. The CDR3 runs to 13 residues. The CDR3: CASTSGRNYEQYF. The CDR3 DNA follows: TGTGCCAGCACTAGCGGGAGGAACTACGAGCAGTACTTC.